A single sample is the source of the 25 T cell receptor beta chains below, sequenced in a study of cytomegalovirus exposure and HLA in healthy donors (dated by TCRdb to 2015 to 2018). Libraries were built with the immunoSEQ multiplex PCR assay. For the multiplex PCR, a mixture combining 60 forward primers for TCR Vbeta segments and 13 reverse primers for TCR Jbeta segments was used. Held by TCRdb, this immuneACCESS table contains in-frame sequences only and omits some clones. Under half of the omission traces to an unresolved V gene where checked; the cause of the rest is unknown. Across this sample there are more than 80,000 clones, with over 60% seen only once. Around 4.2% of the sample is held by the ten biggest clonotypes. The sequenced sample consisted of PBMCs. The receptors originated from a man aged 60-69 years in good health and CMV-seronegative.

The rearrangement links TRBV2 to TRBJ1-6, with 8 nucleotides matching TRBD1. Germline CDR1 reads SNHLY; CDR2 reads FYNNEI. CDR3 length equals 16 residues. The V and J ends lost 9 bases and 5 bases, in that order; junction bases with no gene match: 12. The CDR3 DNA follows: TGTGCCAGGCAACGTGACAGGGGATTAGATAATTCACCCCTCCACTTT. Its protein is CARQRDRGLDNSPLHF.

The rearrangement links TRBV4-1 to TRBJ2-1; TRBD2 agrees at 8 bases. This CDR3 comprises 16 residues. The germline gives CDR1 MGHRA, CDR2 YSYEKL. V was pared by 0 bases and J by 0 bases, with 1 base of the junction left unmatched. The CDR3 reads CASSQERGGSYNEQFF. Here the CDR3 DNA reads TGCGCCAGCAGCCAAGAACGGGGGGGCTCCTACAATGAGCAGTTCTTC.

This clone was recorded a few times. CDR3 loop: CASSQEFQTEAFF. Here the CDR3 DNA reads TGTGCCAGCAGCCAAGAATTCCAGACTGAAGCTTTCTTT. V and J are TRBV14 and TRBJ1-1; no firm D call. The CDR3 runs to 13 residues. Germline V gene lookup returns CDR1 SGHDN and CDR2 FVKESK. Trimming removed 0 bases from V and 5 bases from J, with 7 bases in between.

A few counts support this clone. The chain is built from TRBV5-1 and TRBJ1-6; TRBD1 is a possible D gene (6 bases). The CDR3 loop spans 15 amino acids. The germline V and J ends were trimmed by 4 bases and 8 bases, with 16 bases remaining between them. Per the germline V gene, CDR1 is SGHRS and CDR2 is YFSETQ. The CDR3 bases are TGCGCCAGCAGCCTTCTAGGGGGTTTGGATTCACCCCTCCACTTT. Residues: CASSLLGGLDSPLHF.

The chain combines TRBV30 with TRBJ1-5; a weak D match, TRBD1 (6 bases). CDR1 and CDR2 from the germline V gene are GTSNPN and SVGIG (reference sequence). The germline V and J ends were trimmed by 2 bases and 0 bases, with 17 bases remaining between them. This CDR3 has 17 amino acids. The CDR3 is CAWSRGLDSYSNQPQHF. The CDR3 DNA reads TGTGCCTGGAGTCGGGGTTTGGACAGCTATAGCAATCAGCCCCAGCATTTT.

The genes are TRBV5-1 and TRBJ2-6, with TRBD2 matching 9 bases. The trim removed 2 bases at V and 0 bases at J, leaving 3 bases unmatched. The CDR3 totals 17 residues. CDR1 is SGHRS, CDR2 YFSETQ, per germline. This CDR3 is CASSFSGGSSGANVLTF. CDR3 bases: TGCGCCAGCAGCTTCAGCGGGGGGTCCTCTGGGGCCAACGTCCTGACTTTC. Based on the CDR3 plus reference TRBV5-1 and TRBJ2-6, the full variable domain is KAGVTQTPRYLIKTRGQQVTLSCSPISGHRSVSWYQQTPGQGLQFLFEYFSETQRNKGNFPGRFSGRQFSNSRSEMNVSTLELGDSALYLCASSFSGGSSGANVLTFGAGSRLTVL.

V usage is TRBV12-5 and J usage is TRBJ1-5; 11 positions agree with TRBD1. The CDR3 contains 14 residues. In germline, CDR1 is LGHNT, CDR2 FRNRAP. V lost 5 bases and J lost 6; bases outside the gene matches: 3. The CDR3 DNA follows: TGTGCTAGTGGTCTCGGGACAGGGGGTCAGCCCCAGCATTTT. It yields the protein CASGLGTGGQPQHF.

This rearrangement joins TRBV29-1 to TRBJ2-7, with D possibly TRBD2 on 6 matching bases. Germline V gene lookup returns CDR1 SQVTM and CDR2 ANQGSEA. V lost 5 bases, J lost 2 bases, and 16 bases lay in between. This CDR3 has 14 amino acids. The CDR3 protein is CSVNNRDSAYEQYF. CDR3 DNA sequence: TGCAGCGTTAACAATAGGGACTCCGCCTACGAGCAGTACTTC.

There are a few counts of this clone. This chain uses TRBV15 with TRBJ1-3, with D hard to call. CDR3 length: 15 amino acids. Germline V gene sequence: CDR1 LNHNV, CDR2 YYDKDF (reference sequence). V lost 0 bases, J lost 0 bases, and 6 bases lay in between. CDR3 amino acids: CATSRDQNSGNTIYF. The DNA for the CDR3 is TGTGCCACCAGCAGAGATCAGAACTCTGGAAACACCATATATTTT.

Only one count was recorded for this clone. The V and J genes are TRBV7-8 and TRBJ1-2, with TRBD1 identical over 7 bases. CDR1 and CDR2 from the germline V gene are SGHVS and FQNEAQ. After removal of 5 bases from V and 4 bases from J, the junction contained 4 bases not matched to a gene. This CDR3 region has 13 residues. The CDR3 sequence: CASSPDRVYGYTF. For the CDR3, the DNA is TGTGCCAGCAGCCCAGACAGGGTCTATGGCTACACCTTC.

The CDR3 DNA is TGCGCCAGCAGCCACCGACTAGCGGGGGAATCCCAAACAGATACGCAGTATTTT. Its translation: CASSHRLAGESQTDTQYF. The chain uses TRBV4-1 and TRBJ2-3, with 12 bases aligning to TRBD2. The germline V gene encodes CDR1 MGHRA and CDR2 YSYEKL. The CDR3 consists of 18 residues. The V and J ends lost 3 bases and 3 bases, in that order; junction bases with no gene match: 10.

The chain recombines TRBV7-2 with TRBJ1-2; 8 bases match TRBD1. Unmatched junction bases numbered 13, after V lost 5 bases and J lost 8 bases. CDR1 SGHTA and CDR2 FQGNSA come from the germline V gene. This CDR3 has 15 residues. This CDR3 reads CASSRGGQGAGGYTF. Here the CDR3 DNA reads TGTGCCAGCAGCCGAGGAGGGCAGGGGGCGGGAGGCTACACCTTC.

The CDR3: CASSPQDMNYNEQFF. DNA for the CDR3: TGCGCCAGCAGCCCCCAGGACATGAACTACAATGAGCAGTTCTTC. The chain recombines TRBV4-1 with TRBJ2-1, with a weak D call TRBD1 (5 bases). This CDR3 spans 15 amino acids. Trimming left V 4 bases short and J 3 bases short, with 13 bases between. Germline assignment: CDR1 MGHRA and CDR2 YSYEKL.

This clone was detected a few times. This chain joins TRBV4-2 and TRBJ2-1; 9 bases are a match to TRBD2. Trimming at V came to 4 bases and at J to 6 bases, leaving 10 bases not matched to a gene. Germline values: CDR1 LGHNA, CDR2 YNFKEQ. This CDR3 comprises 16 residues. The DNA for the CDR3 is TGTGCCAGCAGCCTACTCACCGGGACTAGCTTCAATGAGCAGTTCTTC. Its translation: CASSLLTGTSFNEQFF.

This chain joins TRBV5-1 and TRBJ1-2; 8 bases are a match to TRBD1. The germline V gene encodes CDR1 SGHRS and CDR2 YFSETQ. With 1 base clipped from V and 7 bases from J, the junction kept 6 bases outside the gene matches. This CDR3 has 14 residues. CDR3 sequence: CASSLSAGGIGYTF. Written as DNA, the CDR3 is TGCGCCAGCAGCTTGTCGGCAGGGGGCATTGGCTACACCTTC.

The V gene is TRBV6-1, the J gene TRBJ1-2, with a possible D match to TRBD1 (6 bases). The CDR3 extends over 12 amino acids. Germline V gene lookup returns CDR1 MNHNS and CDR2 SASEGT. Trimming cost V 2 bases and J 8 bases, with 9 bases left between them. CDR3 in DNA: TGTGCCAGCAGTGAATTTGGGACAGGCTACACCTTC. It encodes CASSEFGTGYTF.

Concerning this clone: The junction shows a germline mismatch at one end, possibly a read error. The chain has TRBV7-9 and TRBJ1-1; 10 bases align to TRBD1. CDR1 and CDR2 (germline): SEHNR, FQNEAQ (reference sequence). The CDR3 has 14 residues. CDR3 in amino acids: CSSSLTTGGGEAFF. CDR3 nucleotides: TGTTCCAGCAGCTTAACGACAGGGGGCGGTGAAGCTTTCTTT.

V usage is TRBV12-5 and J usage is TRBJ2-1; D may be TRBD1 (7 bases). Germline values: CDR1 LGHNT, CDR2 FRNRAP. Trimming shortened V by 6 bases and J by 0 bases, and 24 bases separated the two germline ends. The CDR3 covers 19 residues. This CDR3 reads CASGPDNAGQPSSYNEQFF. Written as DNA, the CDR3 is TGTGCTAGTGGCCCTGATAACGCGGGACAGCCGAGCTCCTACAATGAGCAGTTCTTC.

The chain couples TRBV25-1 to TRBJ1-1; D may be TRBD1 (6 bases). CDR1 is MGHDK, CDR2 SYGVNS, per germline. Deletions cut 6 bases from V and 0 bases from J, with 14 bases between. The CDR3 covers 15 residues. CDR3 loop: CASRQTGTMNTEAFF. As DNA, the CDR3 is TGTGCCAGCAGACAGACAGGTACCATGAACACTGAAGCTTTCTTT.

This chain links TRBV19 with TRBJ1-2; 8 bases line up with TRBD1. V gave up 6 bases and J gave up 3 bases; unmatched junction bases: 9. CDR1 and CDR2 (germline): LNHDA, SQIVND (reference sequence). This CDR3 spans 15 amino acids. The CDR3, as DNA: TGTGCCAGTAGCCCTACAGGGGGAACCTACTATGGCTACACCTTC. Translating it yields CASSPTGGTYYGYTF.

This rearrangement joins TRBV13 to TRBJ2-7, with D possibly TRBD2 on 6 matching bases. The CDR3 contains 14 residues. Germline V lookup: CDR1 PRHDT, CDR2 FYEKMQ (reference sequence). Deletions cut 3 bases from V and 2 bases from J, with 11 bases between. CDR3 nucleotide sequence: TGTGCCAGCAGCTTGGCGGGGTCAGCCTACGAGCAGTACTTC. It translates to CASSLAGSAYEQYF.

The chain joins TRBV2 to TRBJ1-2; D not resolved. The V gene lost 8 bases and the J gene lost 7 bases, with 14 bases spanning the gap. Germline V gives CDR1 SNHLY, CDR2 FYNNEI. The CDR3 is 12 residues long. The CDR3 DNA follows: TGTGCCAGCTCCGTATTTAGTCGTGGCTACACCTTC. This codes for CASSVFSRGYTF. Full variable domain (missing parts from reference TRBV2 and TRBJ1-2): EPEVTQTPSHQVTQMGQEVILRCVPISNHLYFYWYRQILGQKVEFLVSFYNNEISEKSEIFDDQFSVERPDGSNFTLKIRSTKLEDSAMYFCASSVFSRGYTFGSGTRLTVV.

The V call is TRBV14, the J call TRBJ1-1; weak D call: TRBD1 (6 bases). The CDR3 is made up of 14 amino acids. The V gene's germline CDR1 is SGHDN and CDR2 FVKESK. Between the trimmed V and J ends, which lost 1 base and 5 bases, there was a span of 11 bases. For the CDR3, the DNA is TGTGCCAGCAGCCAAGGACAGGTCGGTACTGAAGCTTTCTTT. This gives the protein CASSQGQVGTEAFF. Supplemented by reference TRBV14 and TRBJ1-1, the full variable domain reads EAGVTQFPSHSVIEKGQTVTLRCDPISGHDNLYWYRRVMGKEIKFLLHFVKESKQDESGMPNNRFLAERTGGTYSTLKVQPAELEDSGVYFCASSQGQVGTEAFFGQGTRLTVV.

The V gene is TRBV19, the J gene TRBJ1-5, with a weak D call TRBD1 (5 bases). V was cut by 4 bases and J by 1 base, with 11 bases left in between. This CDR3 has 15 residues. Germline V lookup: CDR1 LNHDA, CDR2 SQIVND (reference sequence). This chain's CDR3 is CASSRQRYSNQPQHF. CDR3 DNA: TGTGCCAGTAGTAGACAGCGATACAGCAATCAGCCCCAGCATTTT.

J is TRBJ2-1 and V is TRBV14; the match to TRBD1 covers 9 bases. The trim removed 5 bases at V and 5 bases at J, leaving 7 bases unmatched. This CDR3 has 15 residues. Germline V gene data show CDR1 as SGHDN and CDR2 as FVKESK. The CDR3 DNA follows: TGTGCCAGCAGCTTAACAGGGGGCTTACACAATGAGCAGTTCTTC. It yields the protein CASSLTGGLHNEQFF.